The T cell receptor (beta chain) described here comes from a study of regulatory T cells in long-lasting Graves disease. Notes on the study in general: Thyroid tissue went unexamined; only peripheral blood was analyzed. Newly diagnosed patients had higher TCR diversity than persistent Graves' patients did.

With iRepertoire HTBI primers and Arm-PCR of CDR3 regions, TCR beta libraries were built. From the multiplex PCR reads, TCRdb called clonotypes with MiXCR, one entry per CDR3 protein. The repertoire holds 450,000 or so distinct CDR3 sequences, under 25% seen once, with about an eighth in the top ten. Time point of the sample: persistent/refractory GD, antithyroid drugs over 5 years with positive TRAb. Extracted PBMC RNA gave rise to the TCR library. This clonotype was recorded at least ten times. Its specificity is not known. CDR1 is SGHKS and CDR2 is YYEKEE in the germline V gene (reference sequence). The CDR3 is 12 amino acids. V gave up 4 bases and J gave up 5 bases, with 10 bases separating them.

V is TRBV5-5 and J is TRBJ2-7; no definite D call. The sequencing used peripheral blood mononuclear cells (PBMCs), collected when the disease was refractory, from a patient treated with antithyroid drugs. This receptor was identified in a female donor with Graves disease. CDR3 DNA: TGTGCCAGCAGCCCGTGGGAACACGAGCAGTACTTC. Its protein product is CASSPWEHEQYF.